This T cell receptor (beta chain) was retrieved from a study of control samples from healthy donors and cancer patients. The ends were cut back, 5 bases at V and 11 bases at J, with 18 bases in the middle. The CDR3 spans 13 residues. The repertoire was sequenced with immunoSEQ multiplex PCR; TCRdb's copy has only in-frame clones and lacks some. Seen here are 150,000 to 200,000 clones, 92% observed once, and the top ten hold roughly 0.7%. This TCR was recovered from a woman aged 30 to 39 in good health. The chain recombines TRBV12-3 or TRBV12-4 with TRBJ1-1; weak D call: TRBD1 (6 bases). The sequenced sample consisted of blood. CDR3 region: CASSLASWGPAFF. CDR3 bases: TGTGCCAGCAGTCTCGCGAGTTGGGGGCCGGCTTTCTTT.